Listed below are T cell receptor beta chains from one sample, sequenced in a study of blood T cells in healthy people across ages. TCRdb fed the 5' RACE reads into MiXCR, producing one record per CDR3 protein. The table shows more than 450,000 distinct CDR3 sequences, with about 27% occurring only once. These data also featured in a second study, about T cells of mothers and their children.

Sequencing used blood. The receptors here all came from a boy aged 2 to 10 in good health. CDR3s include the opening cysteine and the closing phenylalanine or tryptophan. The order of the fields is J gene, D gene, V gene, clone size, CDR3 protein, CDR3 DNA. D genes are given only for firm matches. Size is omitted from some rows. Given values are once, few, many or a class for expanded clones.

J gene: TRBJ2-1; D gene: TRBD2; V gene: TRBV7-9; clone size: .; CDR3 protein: CASSLVLGTTNEQFF; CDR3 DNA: TGTGCCAGCAGCTTAGTTTTAGGGACTACCAATGAGCAGTTCTTC
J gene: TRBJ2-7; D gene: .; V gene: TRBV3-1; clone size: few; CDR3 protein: CASSPKRASYEQYF; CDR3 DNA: TGTGCCAGTAGCCCCAAGCGGGCCTCCTACGAGCAGTACTTC
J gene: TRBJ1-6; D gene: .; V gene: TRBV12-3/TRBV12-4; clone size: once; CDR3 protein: CASSLTGPGRSPLHF; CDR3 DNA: TGTGCCAGCAGTTTAACTGGGCCCGGGCGTTCACCCCTCCACTTT
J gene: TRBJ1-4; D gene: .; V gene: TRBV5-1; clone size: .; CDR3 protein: CASSLGDVTNEKLFF; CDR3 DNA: TGCGCCAGCAGCTTGGGGGATGTAACTAATGAAAAACTGTTTTTT
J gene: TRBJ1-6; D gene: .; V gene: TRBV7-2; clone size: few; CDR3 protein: CASSLWGPSSYNSPLHF; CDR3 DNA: TGTGCCAGCAGCTTGTGGGGGCCCAGCTCCTATAATTCACCCCTCCACTTT
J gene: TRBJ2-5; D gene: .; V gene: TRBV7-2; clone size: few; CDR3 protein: CASSLGRRDGQETQYF; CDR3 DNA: TGTGCCAGCAGCTTAGGGAGGAGGGACGGCCAAGAGACCCAGTACTTC
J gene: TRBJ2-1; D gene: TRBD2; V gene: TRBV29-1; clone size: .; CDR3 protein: CSVTGLVDEQFF; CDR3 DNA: TGCAGCGTTACCGGACTAGTCGATGAGCAGTTCTTC
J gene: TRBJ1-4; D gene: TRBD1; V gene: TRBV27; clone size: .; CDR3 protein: CASSLNRGQKLFF; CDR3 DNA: TGTGCCAGCAGCCTCAACAGGGGACAAAAACTGTTTTTT
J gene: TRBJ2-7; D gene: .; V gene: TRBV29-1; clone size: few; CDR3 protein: CSVGGKYYEQYF; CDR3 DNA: TGCAGCGTTGGCGGGAAATACTACGAGCAGTACTTC
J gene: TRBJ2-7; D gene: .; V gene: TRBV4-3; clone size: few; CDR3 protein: CASSQEATHRGHYEQYF; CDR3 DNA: TGCGCCAGCAGCCAAGAAGCTACCCACCGGGGCCACTACGAGCAGTACTTC
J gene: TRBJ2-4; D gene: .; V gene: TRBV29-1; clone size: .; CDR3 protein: CSVEEGLQNIQYF; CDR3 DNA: TGCAGCGTCGAAGAGGGCCTTCAAAACATTCAGTACTTC
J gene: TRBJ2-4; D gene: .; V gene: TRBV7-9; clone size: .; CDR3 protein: CASSLPLGGDAKNIQYF; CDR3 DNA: TGTGCCAGCAGCTTGCCCCTGGGGGGTGACGCCAAAAACATTCAGTACTTC
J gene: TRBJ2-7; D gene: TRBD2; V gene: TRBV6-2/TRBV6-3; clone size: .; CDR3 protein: CASRPSGPSYEQYF; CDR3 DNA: TGTGCCAGCAGGCCTAGCGGGCCCTCCTACGAGCAGTACTTC
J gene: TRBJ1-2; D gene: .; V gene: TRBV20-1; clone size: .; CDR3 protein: CSLWTVSSNYGYTF; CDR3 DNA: TGCAGTCTCTGGACAGTGTCTTCTAACTATGGCTACACCTTC
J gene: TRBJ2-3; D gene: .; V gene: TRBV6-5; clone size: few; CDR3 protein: CASSYFGQGKGDTQYF; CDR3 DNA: TGTGCCAGCAGTTACTTTGGGCAGGGAAAGGGAGATACGCAGTATTTT
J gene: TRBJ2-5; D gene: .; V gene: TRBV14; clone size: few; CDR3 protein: CASSRHTGETQYF; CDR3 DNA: TGTGCCAGCAGCCGCCACACAGGGGAGACCCAGTACTTC
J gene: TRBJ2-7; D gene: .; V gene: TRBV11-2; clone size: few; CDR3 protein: CASSLVEGPGAYEQYF; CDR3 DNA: TGTGCCAGTAGCTTAGTAGAAGGACCGGGCGCCTACGAGCAGTACTTC
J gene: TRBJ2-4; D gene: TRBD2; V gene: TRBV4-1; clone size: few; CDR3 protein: CASSPGLARESLAKNIQYF; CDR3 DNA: TGCGCCAGCAGCCCAGGACTAGCGAGAGAATCCTTAGCCAAAAACATTCAGTACTTC
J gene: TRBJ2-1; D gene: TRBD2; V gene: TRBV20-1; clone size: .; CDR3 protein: CSARESGLADYNEQFF; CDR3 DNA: TGCAGTGCTAGAGAATCCGGACTAGCGGATTACAATGAGCAGTTCTTC
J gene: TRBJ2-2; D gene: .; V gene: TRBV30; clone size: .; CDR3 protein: CARIQGGPNTGELFF; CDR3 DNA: TGTGCCCGGATACAGGGAGGGCCAAACACCGGGGAGCTGTTTTTT
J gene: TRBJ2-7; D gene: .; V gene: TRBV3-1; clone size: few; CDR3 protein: CASSQVPNHEQYF; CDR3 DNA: TGTGCCAGCAGCCAAGTCCCTAACCACGAGCAGTACTTC
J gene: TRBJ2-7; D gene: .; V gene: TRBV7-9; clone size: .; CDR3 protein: CASSLSLQDYEQYF; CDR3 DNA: TGTGCCAGCAGCTTATCCTTGCAGGATTACGAGCAGTACTTC
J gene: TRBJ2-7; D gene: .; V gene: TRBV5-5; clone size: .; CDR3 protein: CASSLDWGEQYF; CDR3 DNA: TGTGCCAGCAGCTTGGACTGGGGCGAGCAGTACTTC
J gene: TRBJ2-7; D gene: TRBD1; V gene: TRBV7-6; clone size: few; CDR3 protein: CASSSGQDFSYEQYF; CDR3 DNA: TGTGCCAGCAGCTCGGGACAGGACTTCTCCTACGAGCAGTACTTC
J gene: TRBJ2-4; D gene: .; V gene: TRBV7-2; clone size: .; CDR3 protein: CASSLVRGPKNIQYF; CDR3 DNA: TGTGCCAGCAGCTTAGTTCGGGGACCCAAAAACATTCAGTACTTC
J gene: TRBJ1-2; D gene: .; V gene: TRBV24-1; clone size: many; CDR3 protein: CATRDPSNYGYTF; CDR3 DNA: TGTGCCACCAGGGACCCTTCTAACTATGGCTACACCTTC
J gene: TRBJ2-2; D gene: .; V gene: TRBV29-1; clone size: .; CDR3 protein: CSVDNGELFF; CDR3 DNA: TGCAGCGTTGACAACGGGGAGCTGTTTTTT
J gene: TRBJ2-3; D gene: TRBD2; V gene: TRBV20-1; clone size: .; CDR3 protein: CSAARSSGGFTDTQYF; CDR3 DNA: TGCAGTGCTGCCCGGTCTAGCGGGGGGTTCACAGATACGCAGTATTTT
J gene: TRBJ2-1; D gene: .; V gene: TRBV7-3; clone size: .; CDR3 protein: CASSPVLRGPSYNEQFF; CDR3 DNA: TGTGCCAGCAGCCCGGTCCTTCGGGGGCCCTCCTACAATGAGCAGTTCTTC
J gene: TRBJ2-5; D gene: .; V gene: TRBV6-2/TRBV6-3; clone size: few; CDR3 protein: CASSYNSAPGIFQETQYF; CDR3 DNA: TGTGCCAGCAGTTACAACTCGGCGCCGGGGATCTTTCAAGAGACCCAGTACTTC
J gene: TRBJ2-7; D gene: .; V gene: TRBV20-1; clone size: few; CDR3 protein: CSARLPVTYEQYF; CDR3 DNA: TGCAGTGCTAGACTGCCTGTAACCTACGAGCAGTACTTC
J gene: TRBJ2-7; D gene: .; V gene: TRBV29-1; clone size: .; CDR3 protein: CSVEIWSGGLYEQYF; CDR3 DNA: TGCAGCGTTGAAATATGGAGCGGAGGCCTCTACGAGCAGTACTTC
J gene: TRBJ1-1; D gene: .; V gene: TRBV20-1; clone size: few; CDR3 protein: CSARDKLTNTEAFF; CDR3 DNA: TGCAGTGCCAGGGACAAATTGACGAACACTGAAGCTTTCTTT
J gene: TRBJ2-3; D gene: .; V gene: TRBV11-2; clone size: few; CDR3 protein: CASSPAWAQGADTQYF; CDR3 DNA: TGTGCCAGCAGCCCCGCGTGGGCCCAAGGGGCAGATACGCAGTATTTT
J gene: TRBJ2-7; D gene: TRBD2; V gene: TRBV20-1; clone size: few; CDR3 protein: CSARELAGFYEQYF; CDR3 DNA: TGCAGTGCTAGAGAGCTAGCGGGATTCTACGAGCAGTACTTC
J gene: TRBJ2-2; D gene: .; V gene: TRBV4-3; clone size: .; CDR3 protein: CASSQDRSTGELFF; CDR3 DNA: TGCGCCAGCAGCCAAGATCGCAGCACCGGGGAGCTGTTTTTT
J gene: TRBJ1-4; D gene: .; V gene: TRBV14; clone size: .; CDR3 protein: CASSQVALNEKLFF; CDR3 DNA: TGTGCCAGCAGCCAAGTGGCCCTCAATGAAAAACTGTTTTTT